The 29 T cell receptor beta chains reported below all come from one sample, sequenced in a study of regulatory T cells in long-lasting Graves disease. Stated time point: newly diagnosed GD, antithyroid drugs for less than 3 months. The TCR library was made from RNA extracted from PBMCs. Building the TCR beta libraries relied on iRepertoire HTBI primers, and CDR3 regions underwent Arm-PCR. From the multiplex PCR reads, TCRdb called clonotypes with MiXCR, one entry per CDR3 protein. Among 350,000 to 550,000 distinct CDR3 sequences listed, 15% were seen once. The sample was also reused in another study, on T cells in Graves' hyperthyroidism and ophthalmopathy.

The specimen comprised peripheral blood mononuclear cells (PBMCs), sampled at new diagnosis, from a patient treated with antithyroid drugs. The receptors stem from a woman aged 25 to 45 with Graves disease.

This clonotype was recorded at least ten times. This chain connects TRBV24-1 to TRBJ2-2; 8 bases fit TRBD1. CDR1 is KGHDR, CDR2 SFDVKD, per germline. The CDR3 runs to 15 residues. With V trimmed by 5 bases and J by 6 bases, 7 bases remained unmatched. CDR3 residues: CATSGTATGAGELFF. The CDR3 DNA is TGTGCCACCAGTGGTACCGCGACAGGGGCCGGGGAGCTGTTTTTT.

The chain recombines TRBV20-1 with TRBJ2-1, with 9 bases lining up with TRBD2. The V gene's germline CDR1 is DFQATT and CDR2 SNEGSKA (reference sequence). CDR3 length: 15 residues. J was trimmed by 9 bases and V by 4 bases; bases with no gene match: 13. The DNA of the CDR3 is TGCAGTGCTACCAGGGGACTAGCCGGGGCCAGTGAGCAGTTCTTC. This sequence encodes CSATRGLAGASEQFF.

At least ten counts were recorded for this clonotype. The chain joins TRBV3-1 to TRBJ1-1; TRBD1 matches at 8 bases. The trim removed 1 base at V and 1 base at J, leaving 2 bases unmatched. The CDR3 loop spans 15 amino acids. Germline CDR1 and CDR2: LGHDT and YNNKEL (reference sequence). This CDR3 is CASSQGDRGNTEAFF. CDR3 bases: TGTGCCAGCAGCCAAGGAGACAGGGGGAACACTGAAGCTTTCTTT.

This clonotype appeared many times. The J gene is TRBJ1-2, the V gene TRBV3-1; D is undetermined. This CDR3 spans 12 amino acids. The germline V gene encodes CDR1 LGHDT and CDR2 YNNKEL (reference sequence). V was shortened by 1 base and J by 4 bases, with 4 bases between the two germline ends. In DNA form, the CDR3 reads TGTGCCAGCAGCCAAGGCATCTATGGCTACACCTTC. Translated: CASSQGIYGYTF.

The CDR3 sequence: CASSYRDTSTNEKLFF. The CDR3 DNA follows: TGTGCCAGCAGCTACCGGGACACATCAACTAATGAAAAACTGTTTTTT. The V and J genes are TRBV5-6 and TRBJ1-4; maybe TRBD1 (6 bases). The ends were cut back, 3 bases at V and 0 bases at J, with 12 bases in the middle. Germline CDR1 is SGHDT and CDR2 is YYEEEE. This CDR3 comprises 16 residues.

This clonotype showed up many times. CDR3 region: CSASRLAGVSGTGELFF. The CDR3 DNA is TGCAGTGCTAGTAGACTAGCGGGAGTGAGCGGCACCGGGGAGCTGTTTTTT. The rearrangement uses TRBV20-1 and TRBJ2-2, with 12 bases fitting TRBD2. With V trimmed by 3 bases and J by 4 bases, 9 bases remained unmatched. The CDR3 has 17 amino acids. The V gene's germline CDR1 is DFQATT and CDR2 SNEGSKA (reference sequence).

The chain has TRBV20-1 and TRBJ2-2; D remains ambiguous. CDR3 length equals 14 residues. Between the trimmed V and J ends, which lost 4 bases and 0 bases, there was a span of 9 bases. Per germline, CDR1 DFQATT and CDR2 SNEGSKA (reference sequence). CDR3 residues: CSAKGQANTGELFF. The CDR3 nucleotides read TGCAGTGCTAAGGGCCAGGCGAACACCGGGGAGCTGTTTTTT.

This clonotype occurred many times. This CDR3 is CAWSVGTGRNTEAFF. The CDR3, as DNA: TGTGCCTGGAGTGTAGGTACAGGCCGGAACACTGAAGCTTTCTTT. This chain joins TRBV30 and TRBJ1-1, with D possibly matching TRBD1 (5 bases). The V gene's germline CDR1 is GTSNPN and CDR2 SVGIG (reference sequence). V was clipped by 0 bases and J by 1 base, with 12 bases between them. This CDR3 comprises 15 residues.

This sequence joins TRBV9 and TRBJ2-1, with 8 bases that match TRBD2. The CDR3 is 14 residues long. The germline gives CDR1 SGDLS, CDR2 YYNGEE. Germline trimming cut 0 bases from V and 8 bases from J; bases unmatched to any gene: 4. The CDR3: CASSVAGGQHEQFF. The CDR3, as DNA: TGTGCCAGCAGCGTAGCGGGAGGGCAACATGAGCAGTTCTTC.

This clonotype was picked up a small number of times. This rearrangement joins TRBV28 to TRBJ2-7; D perhaps matches TRBD2 (6 bases). This CDR3 is built from 14 residues. V was shortened by 7 bases and J by 4 bases, with 17 bases between the two germline ends. Germline loops: CDR1 MDHEN, CDR2 SYDVKM. CDR3 nucleotide sequence: TGTGCCAGCAAACCCCCGGGGGTTCTATACGAGCAGTACTTC. Protein: CASKPPGVLYEQYF.

The chain uses TRBV9 and TRBJ2-3; D not certain. The CDR3 length is 14 residues. Germline lookup yields CDR1 SGDLS and CDR2 YYNGEE. With 0 bases removed from V and 8 bases from J, the gap between germline ends came to 13 bases. CDR3 in DNA: TGTGCCAGCAGCGTAGAGGCGGAGAAAGGTACGCAGTATTTT. It specifies CASSVEAEKGTQYF. Supplemented by reference TRBV9 and TRBJ2-3, the full variable domain reads DSGVTQTPKHLITATGQRVTLRCSPRSGDLSVYWYQQSLDQGLQFLIQYYNGEERAKGNILERFSAQQFPDLHSELNLSSLELGDSALYFCASSVEAEKGTQYFGPGTRLTVL.

The sample holds many counts of this clonotype. The V and J genes are TRBV20-1 and TRBJ2-1, with D perhaps matching TRBD1 or TRBD2 (6 bases each). The ends were cut back, 0 bases at V and 8 bases at J, with 14 bases in the middle. CDR3 length: 14 amino acids. Germline CDR1 DFQATT, CDR2 SNEGSKA (reference sequence). CDR3 loop: CSARDRGVSDEQFF. The CDR3 nucleotides are TGCAGTGCTAGAGATAGGGGGGTTAGCGATGAGCAGTTCTTC.

The sample holds a few counts of this clonotype. V usage is TRBV6-5 and J usage is TRBJ2-7; D gene uncertain. Trimming took off 0 bases at V and 2 bases at J, with 14 bases between the two ends. Germline CDR1 is MNHEY and CDR2 is SVGAGI. CDR3 length: 16 amino acids. CDR3 DNA: TGTGCCAGCAGTTACTCGACCGCTACCCTCCCCTACGAGCAGTACTTC. This sequence encodes CASSYSTATLPYEQYF.

This clonotype was counted at least ten times. The rearrangement links TRBV3-1 to TRBJ2-7; TRBD2 matches 7 bases. V was clipped by 4 bases and J by 5 bases; unmatched bases: 11. Germline CDR1 reads LGHDT; CDR2 reads YNNKEL (reference sequence). The CDR3 spans 15 residues. CDR3 in amino acids: CASSRLAEGTHEQYF. DNA for the CDR3: TGTGCCAGCAGCCGCCTAGCGGAGGGCACCCACGAGCAGTACTTC.

This clonotype was picked up many times. The chain employs TRBV15 and TRBJ1-1; D ambiguous. Germline V gives CDR1 LNHNV, CDR2 YYDKDF (reference sequence). This CDR3 is built from 16 residues. V dropped 1 base and J dropped 8 bases, with 20 bases sitting between them. The CDR3 DNA follows: TGTGCCACCAGCAGAGCCGGGGAAGCCAAGAGGTTGGAAGCTTTCTTT. Its protein product is CATSRAGEAKRLEAFF.

In this sample, this clonotype turned up many times. The chain employs TRBV2 and TRBJ1-2; weak D call: TRBD1 (5 bases). Deletions cut 7 bases from V and 10 bases from J, with 13 bases between. CDR3 length equals 11 residues. Germline loops: CDR1 SNHLY, CDR2 FYNNEI. The CDR3 nucleotides are TGTGCCAGCAAAACTGGACACCTCTACACCTTC. Encoded protein: CASKTGHLYTF.

In this sample, this clonotype turned up a few times. The J gene is TRBJ2-2, the V gene TRBV28; no reliable D call. This CDR3 contains 10 residues. Germline V gives CDR1 MDHEN, CDR2 SYDVKM. With 7 bases removed from V and 8 bases from J, the gap between germline ends came to 5 bases. The CDR3 DNA reads TGTGCCAGCATGGGGGGGGAGCTGTTTTTT. Protein: CASMGGELFF. Drawing the rest from reference TRBV28 and TRBJ2-2, the complete variable domain is DVKVTQSSRYLVKRTGEKVFLECVQDMDHENMFWYRQDPGLGLRLIYFSYDVKMKEKGDIPEGYSVSREKKERFSLILESASTNQTSMYLCASMGGELFFGEGSRLTVL.

Details on this clonotype: A much more abundant neighbour one base away suggests this may be a read error. The J gene is TRBJ1-2, the V gene TRBV6-5; D possibly corresponds to TRBD1 (5 bases). Germline CDR1 and CDR2: MNHEY and SVGAGI. V shed 3 bases and J shed 8 bases, with 10 bases lying between them. This CDR3 is 12 amino acids long. CDR3 sequence reads: CASSYYRYGYTF. The CDR3 DNA reads TGTGCCAGCAGTTATTACAGGTACGGCTACACCTTC.

V usage is TRBV5-1 and J usage is TRBJ2-2; 8 positions match TRBD2. V shed 2 bases, J shed 0 bases, and the junction held 3 bases outside the gene matches. CDR3 length: 16 amino acids. Germline V gene lookup returns CDR1 SGHRS and CDR2 YFSETQ. As DNA, the CDR3 is TGCGCCAGCAGCTTTGGTAGCGGGGCGAACACCGGGGAGCTGTTTTTT. The encoded protein is CASSFGSGANTGELFF.

In regard to this clonotype: A much more abundant neighbour one base away suggests this may be a read error. Here the CDR3 omits its conserved ending phenylalanine or tryptophan, so a read error is the likely source. CDR3 DNA sequence: TGTGCCAGCAGCGAAGCGGGGGGTATCTACGAGCAGTACTAC. Amino acids: CASSEAGGIYEQYY. The chain joins TRBV3-1 to TRBJ2-7, with 9 bases fitting TRBD2. The trim removed 5 bases at V and 3 bases at J, leaving 5 bases unmatched. Germline CDR1 reads LGHDT; CDR2 reads YNNKEL (reference sequence). This CDR3 is built from 14 residues.

V gene TRBV2 combines with J gene TRBJ2-2; D not certain. Germline V gene sequence: CDR1 SNHLY, CDR2 FYNNEI. Trimming took off 5 bases at V and 3 bases at J, with 10 bases between the two ends. This CDR3 has 14 amino acids. CDR3: CASSLNDDTGELFF. CDR3 DNA: TGTGCCAGCAGTTTAAACGATGACACCGGGGAGCTGTTTTTT.

This clonotype was seen ten or more times. This chain joins TRBV24-1 and TRBJ2-5, with D perhaps TRBD1 or TRBD2 (5 bases each). Germline V gene data show CDR1 as KGHDR and CDR2 as SFDVKD. V lost 3 bases, J lost 2 bases, and 12 bases lay in between. CDR3 length equals 15 residues. CDR3: CATSDPRGRQETQYF. CDR3 in DNA: TGTGCCACCAGTGATCCCCGGGGACGGCAAGAGACCCAGTACTTC.

This clonotype showed up many times. The J gene is TRBJ2-1, the V gene TRBV27; the D is unclear. Germline V CDR1 and CDR2: MNHEY, SMNVEV (reference sequence). V dropped 5 bases and J dropped 8 bases, with 10 bases sitting between them. This CDR3 region has 12 residues. The CDR3 nucleotides are TGTGCCAGCAGTCCCCGGACGGATGAGCAGTTCTTC. Translating it yields CASSPRTDEQFF.

The chain is built from TRBV6-2 or TRBV6-3 and TRBJ1-1; D might be TRBD1 (6 bases). This CDR3 is built from 14 residues. Germline CDR1 and CDR2: MNHEY and SVGEGT. Trimming shortened V by 4 bases and J by 6 bases, and 15 bases separated the two germline ends. CDR3 protein: CASSSLPGAPEAFF. DNA for the CDR3: TGTGCCAGCAGTTCCCTCCCGGGGGCCCCTGAAGCTTTCTTT.

There are many counts of this clonotype. The chain carries TRBV20-1 and TRBJ1-5; D perhaps matches TRBD1 (6 bases). V shed 0 bases and J shed 6 bases, with 15 bases lying between them. CDR1 and CDR2 (germline): DFQATT, SNEGSKA (reference sequence). The CDR3 is made up of 15 amino acids. The CDR3 sequence: CSARDSQGLGQPQHF. CDR3 bases: TGCAGTGCTAGAGATTCTCAGGGGTTAGGTCAGCCCCAGCATTTT.

This clonotype was observed a handful of times. The V call is TRBV24-1, the J call TRBJ1-2; 9 bases are shared with TRBD1. Germline V gene data show CDR1 as KGHDR and CDR2 as SFDVKD. V lost 6 bases, J lost 8 bases, and 6 bases stayed unmatched. The CDR3 spans 13 residues. In DNA form, the CDR3 reads TGTGCCACCAGTTCGGACAGGGGATCGGGCTACACCTTC. It is translated as CATSSDRGSGYTF.

This clonotype showed up many times. V usage is TRBV27 and J usage is TRBJ1-5, with D unclear. The CDR3 runs to 13 residues. Germline CDR1 MNHEY, CDR2 SMNVEV (reference sequence). Trimming took 8 bases from V and 4 from J, leaving 12 bases between them. CDR3 bases: TGTGCCAGCGCTTCCGTCCGGAATCAGCCCCAGCATTTT. It codes for CASASVRNQPQHF.

This sequence joins TRBV15 and TRBJ1-2, with D uncertain. There are 13 residues in the CDR3. V shed 8 bases and J shed 2 bases, with 12 bases lying between them. CDR1 is LNHNV and CDR2 is YYDKDF in the germline V gene (reference sequence). The CDR3 loop is CATGYTSNYGYTF. In DNA, the CDR3 is TGTGCCACCGGCTACACCTCGAACTATGGCTACACCTTC.

CDR3 sequence reads: CASSIRGRNPEQYF. The CDR3, as DNA: TGTGCCAGTAGTATTCGGGGGCGTAATCCGGAGCAGTACTTC. V usage is TRBV19 and J usage is TRBJ2-7; D could derive from TRBD1 or TRBD2 (6 bases each). Trimming pared 3 bases from V and 7 bases from J, leaving 16 bases between. This CDR3 contains 14 residues. Germline V CDR1 and CDR2: LNHDA, SQIVND (reference sequence).